This T cell receptor beta chain originates from a study of blood T cells in healthy people across ages. The CDR3 sequence is 15 residues long. In germline, CDR1 is MNHNS, CDR2 SASEGT. Trimming took off 8 bases at V and 2 bases at J, with 18 bases between the two ends. Then a second PCR, running roughly 7 to 11 cycles, was carried out with a sample-barcoded 5' primer and a J-beta primer mix. TCRdb analysed the 5' RACE reads with MiXCR anew, one entry per CDR3 protein. The sample carries over a million distinct CDR3 sequences, roughly a quarter recorded once. These data were also reused for a study on T cells of mothers and their children. From that report: A few healthy Caucasian mothers gave samples, and so did their six children. The overlap seen between related mothers and children slightly exceeded that of unrelated pairs, though not significantly.

This TCR derives from a girl aged 2 to 9 in good health. The chain is built from TRBV6-1 and TRBJ2-5; perhaps TRBD2 as D (7 bases). Specimen: blood. CDR3: CASLSGGKIQETQYF. For the CDR3, the DNA is TGTGCCAGCCTTTCGGGGGGCAAAATTCAAGAGACCCAGTACTTC.